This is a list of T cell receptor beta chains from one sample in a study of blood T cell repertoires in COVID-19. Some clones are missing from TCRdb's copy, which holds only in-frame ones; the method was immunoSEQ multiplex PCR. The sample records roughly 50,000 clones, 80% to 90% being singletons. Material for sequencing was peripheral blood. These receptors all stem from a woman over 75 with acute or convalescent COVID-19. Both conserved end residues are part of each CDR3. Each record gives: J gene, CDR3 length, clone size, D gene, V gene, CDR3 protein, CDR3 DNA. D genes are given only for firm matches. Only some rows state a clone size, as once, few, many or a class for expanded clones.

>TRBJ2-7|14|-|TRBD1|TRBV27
CASTPSGAGGEQYF
TGTGCCAGCACTCCCTCAGGAGCAGGGGGCGAGCAGTACTTC
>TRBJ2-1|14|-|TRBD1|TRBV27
CASSGDRDYNEQFF
TGTGCCAGCAGTGGTGACAGGGACTACAATGAGCAGTTCTTC
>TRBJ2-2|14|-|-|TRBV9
CASSVSPIAGELFF
TGTGCCAGCAGCGTGTCCCCCATAGCCGGGGAGCTGTTTTTT
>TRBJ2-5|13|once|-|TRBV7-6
CASSYTPQETQYF
TGTGCCAGCAGTTACACCCCCCAAGAGACCCAGTACTTC
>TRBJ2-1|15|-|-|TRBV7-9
CASSLVLSTYNEQFF
TGTGCCAGCAGCTTGGTACTCTCGACCTACAATGAGCAGTTCTTC
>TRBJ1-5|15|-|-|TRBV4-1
CASSQAEFSNQPQHF
TGCGCCAGCAGCCAAGCCGAGTTTAGCAATCAGCCCCAGCATTTT
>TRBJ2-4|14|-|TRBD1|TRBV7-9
CASSPGTGGNIQYF
TGTGCCAGCAGCCCCGGGACAGGGGGAAACATTCAGTACTTC
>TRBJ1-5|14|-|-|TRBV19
CASSGVGGNQPQHF
TGTGCCAGTTCAGGGGTTGGGGGCAATCAGCCCCAGCATTTT
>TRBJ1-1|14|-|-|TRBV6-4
CASSEDLSSTEAFF
TGTGCCAGCAGTGAAGATCTCTCCAGCACTGAAGCTTTCTTT
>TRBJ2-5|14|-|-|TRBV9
CASSVVRQGGTQYF
TGTGCCAGCAGCGTTGTACGGCAGGGGGGTACCCAGTACTTC
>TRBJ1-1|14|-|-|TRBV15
CATSRDRSAPEAFF
TGTGCCACCAGCAGAGATAGGAGCGCCCCTGAAGCTTTCTTT
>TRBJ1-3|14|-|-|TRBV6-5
CASTPDMSGNTIYF
TGTGCCAGCACCCCCGACATGTCTGGAAACACCATATATTTT
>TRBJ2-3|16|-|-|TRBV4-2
CASSPEGRGHTDTQYF
TGTGCCAGCAGCCCCGAAGGACGGGGACACACAGATACGCAGTATTTT
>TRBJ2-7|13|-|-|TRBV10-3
CAITKDPQYEQYF
TGTGCCATCACCAAAGATCCACAATACGAGCAGTACTTC
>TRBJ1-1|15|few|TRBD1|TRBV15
CATSRDGQGITEAFF
TGTGCCACCAGCAGAGACGGACAGGGGATCACTGAAGCTTTCTTT
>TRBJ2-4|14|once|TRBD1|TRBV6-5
CASSYSGQKNIQYF
TGTGCCAGCAGTTACTCGGGACAGAAAAACATTCAGTACTTC
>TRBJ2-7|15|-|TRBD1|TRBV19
CASSRTGFSSYEQYF
TGTGCCAGTAGTAGGACAGGTTTTAGCTCCTACGAGCAGTACTTC
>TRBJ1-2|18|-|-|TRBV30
CASSGWTVRPIESYGYTF
TGTGCCTCCTCCGGCTGGACAGTAAGGCCCATTGAGAGTTATGGCTACACCTTC
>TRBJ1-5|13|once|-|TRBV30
CAWSVGQGQPQHF
TGTGCCTGGAGTGTAGGTCAGGGGCAGCCCCAGCATTTT
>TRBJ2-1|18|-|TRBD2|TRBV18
CASSPPNGRRGSYNEQFF
TGTGCCAGCTCACCACCGAACGGGAGGCGGGGCTCCTACAATGAGCAGTTCTTC
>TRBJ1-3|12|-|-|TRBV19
CASKTDGNTIYF
TGTGCCAGTAAGACAGATGGAAACACCATATATTTT
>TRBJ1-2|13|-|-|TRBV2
CASTREAGVGYTF
TGTGCCAGCACCAGGGAGGCCGGAGTTGGCTACACCTTC
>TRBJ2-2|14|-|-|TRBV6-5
CASTGTLDTGELFF
TGTGCCAGCACCGGGACTCTGGACACCGGGGAGCTGTTTTTT
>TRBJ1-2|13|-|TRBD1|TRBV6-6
CASYIGQAYGYTF
TGTGCCAGCTATATCGGACAGGCCTATGGCTACACCTTC
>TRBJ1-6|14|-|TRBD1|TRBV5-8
CASSLDRGASPLHF
TGTGCCAGCAGCTTGGACAGGGGTGCTTCACCCCTCCACTTT
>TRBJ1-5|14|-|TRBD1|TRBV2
CASSAGQNNQPQHF
TGTGCCAGCAGTGCGGGACAGAACAATCAGCCCCAGCATTTT
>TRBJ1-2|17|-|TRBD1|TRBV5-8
CASSLAGRGQRNYGYTF
TGTGCCAGCAGCTTGGCCGGGAGGGGGCAGAGAAACTATGGCTACACCTTC
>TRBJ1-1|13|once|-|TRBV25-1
CASNSAGSTEAFF
TGTGCCAGCAATAGTGCGGGGAGCACTGAAGCTTTCTTT
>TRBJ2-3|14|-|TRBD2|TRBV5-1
CASSPGGGADTQYF
TGCGCCAGCAGCCCCGGCGGGGGTGCAGATACGCAGTATTTT
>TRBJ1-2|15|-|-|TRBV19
CASSTPTVFNYGYTF
TGTGCCAGTAGTACCCCGACAGTTTTTAACTATGGCTACACCTTC
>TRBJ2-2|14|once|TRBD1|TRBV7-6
CASSRTGGNGELFF
TGTGCCAGCAGCCGGACAGGGGGCAACGGGGAGCTGTTTTTT
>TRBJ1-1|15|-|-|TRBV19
CASSTRALENTEAFF
TGTGCCAGTAGTACCAGGGCCCTAGAAAACACTGAAGCTTTCTTT
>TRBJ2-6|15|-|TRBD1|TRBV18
CASSPTGTGANVLTF
TGTGCCAGCTCACCGACAGGGACCGGGGCCAACGTCCTGACTTTC
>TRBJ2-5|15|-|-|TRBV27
CASSSRTVRQETQYF
TGTGCCAGCAGTTCACGGACAGTTCGGCAAGAGACCCAGTACTTC
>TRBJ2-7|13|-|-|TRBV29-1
CSVPGEGSDEQYF
TGCAGCGTTCCCGGGGAAGGGTCGGACGAGCAGTACTTC
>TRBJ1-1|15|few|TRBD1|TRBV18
CASSPGRDRGTEAFF
TGTGCCAGCTCACCGGGCCGGGACAGGGGGACTGAAGCTTTCTTT
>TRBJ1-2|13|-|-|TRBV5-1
CASSLAPEGGYTF
TGCGCCAGCAGCTTGGCTCCCGAGGGTGGCTACACCTTC
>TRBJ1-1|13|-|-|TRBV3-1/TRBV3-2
CASSQVFRERAFF
TGTGCCAGCAGCCAAGTCTTTCGGGAGAGGGCTTTCTTT
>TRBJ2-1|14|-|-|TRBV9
CASSVEQYYNEQFF
TGTGCCAGCAGCGTAGAACAGTACTACAATGAGCAGTTCTTC
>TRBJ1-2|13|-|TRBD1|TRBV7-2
CASSHGQANGYTF
TGTGCCAGCAGCCATGGACAGGCAAATGGCTACACCTTC
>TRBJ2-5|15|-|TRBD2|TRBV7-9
CASSLNSGGAETQYF
TGTGCCAGCAGCTTAAACTCCGGGGGGGCGGAGACCCAGTACTTC
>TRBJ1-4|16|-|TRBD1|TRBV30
CAWNPKQGGTNEKLFF
TGTGCCTGGAACCCAAAACAGGGGGGCACTAATGAAAAACTGTTTTTT
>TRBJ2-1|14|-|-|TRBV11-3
CASSGGATYNEQFF
TGTGCCAGCAGCGGGGGGGCCACCTACAATGAGCAGTTCTTC
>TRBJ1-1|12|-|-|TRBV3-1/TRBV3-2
CASSHQMKEAFF
TGTGCCAGCAGCCACCAGATGAAGGAAGCTTTCTTT
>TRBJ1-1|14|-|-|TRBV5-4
CASSPTTGNTEAFF
TGTGCCAGCAGTCCTACCACAGGGAACACTGAAGCTTTCTTT
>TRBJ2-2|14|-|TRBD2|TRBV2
CASSEERGSGELFF
TGTGCCAGCAGTGAGGAGCGGGGGAGCGGGGAGCTGTTTTTT
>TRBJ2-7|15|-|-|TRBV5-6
CASSLAGQLPYEQYF
TGTGCCAGCAGCTTGGCAGGACAGCTCCCCTACGAGCAGTACTTC
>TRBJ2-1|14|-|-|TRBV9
CASSVGAGHNEQFF
TGTGCCAGCAGCGTGGGGGCAGGGCACAATGAGCAGTTCTTC
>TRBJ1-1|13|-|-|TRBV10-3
CAIWTEGNTEAFF
TGTGCCATTTGGACAGAGGGGAACACTGAAGCTTTCTTT
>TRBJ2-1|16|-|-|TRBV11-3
CASSLGGERINNEQFF
TGTGCCAGCAGCTTAGGCGGGGAGAGGATCAACAATGAGCAGTTCTTC